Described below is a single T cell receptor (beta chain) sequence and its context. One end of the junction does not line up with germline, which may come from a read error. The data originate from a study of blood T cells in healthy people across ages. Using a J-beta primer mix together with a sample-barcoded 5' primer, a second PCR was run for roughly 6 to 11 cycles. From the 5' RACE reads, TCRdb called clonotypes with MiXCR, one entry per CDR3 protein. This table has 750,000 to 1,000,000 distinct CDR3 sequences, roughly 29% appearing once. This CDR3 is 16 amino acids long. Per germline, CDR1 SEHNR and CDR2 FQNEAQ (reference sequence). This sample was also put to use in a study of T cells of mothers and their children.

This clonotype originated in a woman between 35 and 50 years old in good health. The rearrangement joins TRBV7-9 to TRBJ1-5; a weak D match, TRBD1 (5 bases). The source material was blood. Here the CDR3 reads CACSLTTGPGTQPQHF. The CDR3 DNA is TGTGCCTGCAGCTTAACCACGGGACCTGGGACTCAGCCCCAGCATTTT.